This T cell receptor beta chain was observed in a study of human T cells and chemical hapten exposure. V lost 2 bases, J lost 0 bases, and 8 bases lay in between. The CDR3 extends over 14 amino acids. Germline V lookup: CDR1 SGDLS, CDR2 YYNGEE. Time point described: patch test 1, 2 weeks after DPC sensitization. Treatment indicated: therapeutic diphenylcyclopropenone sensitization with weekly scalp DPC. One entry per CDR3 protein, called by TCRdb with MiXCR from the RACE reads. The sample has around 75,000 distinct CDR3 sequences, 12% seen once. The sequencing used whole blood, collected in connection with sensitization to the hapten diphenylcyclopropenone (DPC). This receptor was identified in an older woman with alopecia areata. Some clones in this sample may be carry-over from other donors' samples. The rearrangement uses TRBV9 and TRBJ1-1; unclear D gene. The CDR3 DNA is TGTGCCAGCAGCGTCTTGAGTATGAACACTGAAGCTTTCTTT. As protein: CASSVLSMNTEAFF.